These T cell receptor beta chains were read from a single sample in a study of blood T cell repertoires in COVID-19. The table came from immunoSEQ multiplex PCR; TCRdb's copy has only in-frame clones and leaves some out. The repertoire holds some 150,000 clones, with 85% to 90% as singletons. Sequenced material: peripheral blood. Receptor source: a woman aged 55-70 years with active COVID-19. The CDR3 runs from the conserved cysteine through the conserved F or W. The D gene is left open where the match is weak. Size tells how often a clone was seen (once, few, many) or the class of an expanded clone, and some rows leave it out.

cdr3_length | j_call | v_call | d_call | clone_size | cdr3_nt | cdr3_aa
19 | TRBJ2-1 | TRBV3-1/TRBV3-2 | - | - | TGTGCCAGCAGCCCCCTTTATCGGTCAACGAGCGGAACCTACAATGAGCAGTTCTTC | CASSPLYRSTSGTYNEQFF
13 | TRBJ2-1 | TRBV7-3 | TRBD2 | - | TGTGCCAGCAGCTTCGCGGGAGGGAATGAGCAGTTCTTC | CASSFAGGNEQFF
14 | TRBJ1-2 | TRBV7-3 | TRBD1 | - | TGTGCCAGCAGCGCCGTCACAGGGGACTATGGCTACACCTTC | CASSAVTGDYGYTF
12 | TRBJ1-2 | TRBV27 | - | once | TGTGCCAGCGCTGGAAGCGGCTATGGCTACACCTTC | CASAGSGYGYTF
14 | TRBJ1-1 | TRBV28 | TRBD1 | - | TGTGCCAGCAGTGTACAGGGGGCGTACACTGAAGCTTTCTTT | CASSVQGAYTEAFF
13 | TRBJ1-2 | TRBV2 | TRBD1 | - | TGTGCCAGCAACCGACAGGGGATGTATGGCTACACCTTC | CASNRQGMYGYTF
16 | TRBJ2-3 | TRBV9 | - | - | TGTGCCAGCAGCGTAGGTTCGGGGGGCTTGGTGGATACGCAGTATTTT | CASSVGSGGLVDTQYF
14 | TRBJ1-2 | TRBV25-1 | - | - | TGTGCCAGCAGCCGACCCGGAGTACGCTATGGCTACACCTTC | CASSRPGVRYGYTF
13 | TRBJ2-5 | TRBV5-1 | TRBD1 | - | TGCGCCAGCAGGGACAGGGGCGGGGAGACCCAGTACTTC | CASRDRGGETQYF
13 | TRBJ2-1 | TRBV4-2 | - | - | TGTGCCAGCAGCCAAGATAATCCGCTAGTTTGGTTCTTC | CASSQDNPLVWFF
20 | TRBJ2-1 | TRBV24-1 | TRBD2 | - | TGTGCCACCAGTGATTCCTACCCGGGGACTAGCGGGAGCATCAACAATGAGCAGTTCTTC | CATSDSYPGTSGSINNEQFF
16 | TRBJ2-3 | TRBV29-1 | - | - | TGCAGCGTAACTACAGGGGACTGGTTAGATCCAGATACGCAGTATTTT | CSVTTGDWLDPDTQYF
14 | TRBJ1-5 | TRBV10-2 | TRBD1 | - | TGCGCCAGCAGGGAGGGACAGATCAATCAGCCCCAGCATTTT | CASREGQINQPQHF
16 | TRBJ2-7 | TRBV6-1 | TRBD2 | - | TGTGCCAGCAGTGAAGGTAGCGGGAGGGCCTCGTACGAGCAGTACTTC | CASSEGSGRASYEQYF
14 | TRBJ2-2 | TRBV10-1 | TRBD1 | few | TGCGCCAGCTCGGACAGGTTGGACACCGGGGAGCTGTTTTTT | CASSDRLDTGELFF
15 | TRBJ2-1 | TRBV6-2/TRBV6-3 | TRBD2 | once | TGTGCCAGCAGTTGGGAGCTAGCGGGAGCGCAGGAGCAGTTCTTC | CASSWELAGAQEQFF
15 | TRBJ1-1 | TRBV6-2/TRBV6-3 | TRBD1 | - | TGTGCCAGCAGATACTCCGGGACAGCGAACACTGAAGCTTTCTTT | CASRYSGTANTEAFF
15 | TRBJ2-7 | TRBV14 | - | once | TGTGCCAGCAGCCAAGCCCCCGACAGTATCTACGAGCAGTACTTC | CASSQAPDSIYEQYF
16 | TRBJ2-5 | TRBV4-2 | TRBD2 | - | TGTGCCAGCAGCCAAGATTGGCTAGCGGGGGGAGAGACCCAGTACTTC | CASSQDWLAGGETQYF
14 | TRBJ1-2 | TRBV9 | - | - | TGTGCCAGCAGCGTAGAGGCAGTGACGAGGGGCTACACCTTC | CASSVEAVTRGYTF
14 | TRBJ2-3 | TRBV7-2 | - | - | TGTGCCAGCAGCTCGAGGGTCATGTCGGATACGCAGTATTTT | CASSSRVMSDTQYF
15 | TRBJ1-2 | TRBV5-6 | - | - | TGTGCCAGCAGCTCCTTTGAACTGTATAACTATGGCTACACCTTC | CASSSFELYNYGYTF
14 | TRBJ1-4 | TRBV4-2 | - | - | TGTGCCAGCAGCCAAGACCAGGGCAATGAAAAACTGTTTTTT | CASSQDQGNEKLFF
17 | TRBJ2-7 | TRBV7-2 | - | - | TGTGCCAGCAGCTCCTCTAACGGGAAGGGCCTCTCCTACGAGCAGTACTTC | CASSSSNGKGLSYEQYF
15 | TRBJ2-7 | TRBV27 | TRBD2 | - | TGTGCCAGCAGTTCCTGGCTAGCGGGAGCGAGTGAGCAGTACTTC | CASSSWLAGASEQYF
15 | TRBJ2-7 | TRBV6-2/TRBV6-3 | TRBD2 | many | TGTGCCAGCAGTTATTTTGCGGGAGATTCCTACGAGCAGTACTTC | CASSYFAGDSYEQYF
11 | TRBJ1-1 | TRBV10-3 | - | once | TGTGCCATCTCATCGGACACTGAAGCTTTCTTT | CAISSDTEAFF
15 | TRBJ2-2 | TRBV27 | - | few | TGTGCCAGCAGTATACAACAGGGGAACACCGGGGAGCTGTTTTTT | CASSIQQGNTGELFF
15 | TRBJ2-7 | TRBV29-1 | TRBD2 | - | TGCAGCGTTAAGATCGGGGGGAGGGGTCTCCACGAGCAGTACTTC | CSVKIGGRGLHEQYF
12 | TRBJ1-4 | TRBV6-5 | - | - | TGTGCCAGCTCCGGGACATCTGAAAAACTGTTTTTT | CASSGTSEKLFF
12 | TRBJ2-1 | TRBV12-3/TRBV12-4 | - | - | TGTGCCAGCAGACGTAGCACCAATGAGCAGTTCTTC | CASRRSTNEQFF